A single sample is the source of the 5 T cell receptor beta chains below, sequenced in a study of cytomegalovirus exposure and HLA in healthy donors. Measured with immunoSEQ multiplex PCR; TCRdb has only the in-frame clones, and not every one. The table lists fewer than 140,000 clones, approximately 90% of them singletons. The specimen sequenced was PBMCs. These receptor sequences come from a woman under 30 in good health and CMV-seropositive.

The chain employs TRBV11-2 and TRBJ2-7; tentatively, D is TRBD2 (6 bases). Germline CDR1 reads SGHAT; CDR2 reads FQNNGV. This CDR3 is 13 amino acids long. V was cut by 1 base and J by 4 bases, with 8 bases left in between. CDR3 residues: CASSLGGTYEQYV. For the CDR3, the DNA is TGTGCCAGCAGCTTAGGGGGGACTTACGAGCAGTACGTC.

The chain employs TRBV5-4 and TRBJ2-1; TRBD2 matches at 10 bases. Germline CDR1 and CDR2: SGHNT and YYREEE (reference sequence). The CDR3 spans 16 residues. Unmatched junction bases numbered 10, after V lost 1 base and J lost 9 bases. CDR3 bases: TGTGCCAGCAGCTTGAGCGGGGGGGCCGTTGTCGGTGAGCAGTTCTTC. This gives the protein CASSLSGGAVVGEQFF.

The V call is TRBV5-8, the J call TRBJ1-4, with unresolved D. The CDR3 is made up of 14 amino acids. V lost 0 bases to trimming and J lost 5 bases, with 8 bases between them. CDR1 is SGHTS and CDR2 is YDEGEE in the germline V gene. Here the CDR3 reads CASSLGRRNEKLFF. The CDR3 DNA is TGTGCCAGCAGCTTGGGCCGTCGGAATGAAAAACTGTTTTTT.

This clone is a singleton in its sample. V gene TRBV19 combines with J gene TRBJ2-1; 11 bases are a match to TRBD2. This CDR3 has 14 residues. V trimming: 6 bases; J trimming: 7 bases; junction bases outside the gene matches: 5. CDR1 LNHDA and CDR2 SQIVND come from the germline V gene (reference sequence). The chain's CDR3 is CASRLIAGGNEQFF. The CDR3 DNA sequence: TGTGCCAGTAGGTTAATAGCGGGGGGGAATGAGCAGTTCTTC.

A few counts support this clone. V is TRBV7-9 and J is TRBJ2-7, with 10 bases fitting TRBD1. The germline V gene encodes CDR1 SEHNR and CDR2 FQNEAQ (reference sequence). This CDR3 is built from 13 residues. V lost 5 bases and J lost 7; bases outside the gene matches: 5. The CDR3: CASSLGQGGEQYF. The CDR3 DNA reads TGTGCCAGCAGCCTCGGACAGGGGGGAGAGCAGTACTTC.